This note documents a single TCR beta chain sequence. The sample originates from a study of T cells after yellow fever vaccination. Germline trimming cut 0 bases from V and 8 bases from J; bases unmatched to any gene: 8. The germline gives CDR1 DFQATT, CDR2 SNEGSKA (reference sequence). The CDR3 sequence is 14 residues long. Each CDR3 protein gets one entry after TCRdb re-called the 5' RACE reads with MiXCR. The sample has hundreds of thousands of distinct CDR3 sequences, 18% seen once; the top ten hold 15% to 20%. The V and J genes are TRBV20-1 and TRBJ1-2; 8 positions agree with TRBD1. This clonotype was sampled from a man aged 18 to 30 who received the YFV17D yellow fever vaccine. The sample here was PBMCs, taken before the yellow fever booster vaccination. CDR3: CSAREMDRVLGYTF. The CDR3 bases are TGCAGTGCTAGAGAGATGGACAGGGTTTTAGGCTACACCTTC.